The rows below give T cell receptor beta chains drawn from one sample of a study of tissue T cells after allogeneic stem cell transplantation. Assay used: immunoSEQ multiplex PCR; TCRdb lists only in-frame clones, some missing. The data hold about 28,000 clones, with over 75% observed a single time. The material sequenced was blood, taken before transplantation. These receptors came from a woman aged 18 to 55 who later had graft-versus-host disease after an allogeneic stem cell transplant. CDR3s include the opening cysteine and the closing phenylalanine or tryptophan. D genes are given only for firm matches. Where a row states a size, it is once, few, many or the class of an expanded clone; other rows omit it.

CDR3: CASSLYGSGITYEQYF; DNA: TGTGCCAGCAGTTTATACGGTTCAGGGATCACCTACGAGCAGTACTTC; J: TRBJ2-7; size: -; D: -; V: TRBV28
CDR3: CASSLNRDWPYEQYF; DNA: TGTGCCAGCAGCCTCAACCGGGACTGGCCCTACGAGCAGTACTTC; J: TRBJ2-7; size: -; D: -; V: TRBV27
CDR3: CASSQGGDTIYF; DNA: TGTGCCAGCAGCCAAGGCGGGGACACCATATATTTT; J: TRBJ1-3; size: -; D: -; V: TRBV12-3/TRBV12-4
CDR3: CASTPGLARAGELFF; DNA: TGTGCCAGCACCCCCGGACTAGCGAGGGCCGGGGAGCTGTTTTTT; J: TRBJ2-2; size: -; D: TRBD2; V: TRBV7-2
CDR3: CATGNRGEDYGYTF; DNA: TGTGCCACCGGCAACAGGGGAGAAGACTATGGCTACACCTTC; J: TRBJ1-2; size: -; D: TRBD1; V: TRBV15
CDR3: CASSQDRFRTAYEQYF; DNA: TGCGCCAGCAGCCAAGATCGCTTCAGGACAGCCTACGAGCAGTACTTC; J: TRBJ2-7; size: -; D: -; V: TRBV4-3
CDR3: CSVESGSSYEQYF; DNA: TGCAGCGTTGAATCTGGCAGTAGCTACGAGCAGTACTTC; J: TRBJ2-7; size: -; D: -; V: TRBV29-1
CDR3: CASSARTASAYGYTF; DNA: TGTGCCAGCAGTGCCCGGACAGCGTCAGCTTATGGCTACACCTTC; J: TRBJ1-2; size: -; D: -; V: TRBV2
CDR3: CASTRGTDSGYTF; DNA: TGCGCCAGCACCCGGGGGACAGATAGTGGCTACACCTTC; J: TRBJ1-2; size: -; D: TRBD1; V: TRBV5-1
CDR3: CASSQFYNEQFF; DNA: TGTGCCAGCAGTCAGTTTTACAATGAGCAGTTCTTC; J: TRBJ2-1; size: -; D: -; V: TRBV28
CDR3: CASSGLGQETQYF; DNA: TGCGCCAGCAGCGGACTGGGCCAAGAGACCCAGTACTTC; J: TRBJ2-5; size: -; D: -; V: TRBV5-1
CDR3: CASSPQSSTGELFF; DNA: TGTGCCAGCAGCCCCCAAAGCAGCACCGGGGAGCTGTTTTTT; J: TRBJ2-2; size: -; D: -; V: TRBV7-3
CDR3: CASSVTSGGANTGELFF; DNA: TGTGCCAGCAGTGTGACTAGCGGGGGCGCGAACACCGGGGAGCTGTTTTTT; J: TRBJ2-2; size: -; D: TRBD2; V: TRBV2
CDR3: CATSNRDREIDEQYF; DNA: TGTGCCACCAGCAACCGGGACAGGGAAATCGACGAGCAGTACTTC; J: TRBJ2-7; size: few; D: TRBD1; V: TRBV15
CDR3: CASSLRGRWNEQFF; DNA: TGTGCCAGCAGCTTGAGGGGGCGCTGGAATGAGCAGTTCTTC; J: TRBJ2-1; size: once; D: TRBD1; V: TRBV7-8
CDR3: CACLSGGASGPFRAHEQYF; DNA: TGTGCCTGCCTGAGTGGTGGGGCTAGCGGGCCATTTAGAGCCCACGAGCAGTACTTC; J: TRBJ2-7; size: -; D: TRBD2; V: TRBV7-8
CDR3: CASSPGQGGEQYF; DNA: TGTGCCAGCAGCCCGGGACAGGGTGGCGAGCAGTACTTC; J: TRBJ2-7; size: -; D: TRBD1; V: TRBV25-1
CDR3: CASSLDSSYEQYF; DNA: TGTGCCAGCAGCTTAGACAGCTCCTACGAGCAGTACTTC; J: TRBJ2-7; size: -; D: -; V: TRBV7-6
CDR3: CASSFDFGNTGELFF; DNA: TGTGCCAGCAGTTTCGACTTTGGGAACACCGGGGAGCTGTTTTTT; J: TRBJ2-2; size: -; D: -; V: TRBV28
CDR3: CASSWTGDHGELFF; DNA: TGTGCCAGCAGCTGGACAGGGGACCACGGGGAGCTGTTTTTT; J: TRBJ2-2; size: -; D: TRBD1; V: TRBV5-4
CDR3: CASSLALHQSPGAADTQYF; DNA: TGTGCCAGCAGCTTAGCGCTACATCAAAGCCCGGGGGCGGCAGATACGCAGTATTTT; J: TRBJ2-3; size: -; D: -; V: TRBV7-9
CDR3: CAWSRGRSLNEQFF; DNA: TGTGCCTGGAGTCGGGGGCGGTCACTCAATGAGCAGTTCTTC; J: TRBJ2-1; size: -; D: -; V: TRBV30
CDR3: CATSRVVNSPLHF; DNA: TGTGCCACCAGCAGGGTCGTTAATTCACCCCTCCACTTT; J: TRBJ1-6; size: -; D: -; V: TRBV15
CDR3: CASSPPRSNQPQHF; DNA: TGTGCCAGCAGCCCCCCAAGAAGCAATCAGCCCCAGCATTTT; J: TRBJ1-5; size: -; D: -; V: TRBV7-2
CDR3: CASSKTTSGGANIQYF; DNA: TGTGCCAGCAGCAAAACGACTAGCGGGGGGGCAAACATTCAGTACTTC; J: TRBJ2-4; size: -; D: TRBD2; V: TRBV11-2
CDR3: CASSHNREGYEQYF; DNA: TGTGCCAGCAGCCACAATCGAGAGGGCTACGAGCAGTACTTC; J: TRBJ2-7; size: -; D: -; V: TRBV13
CDR3: CASSLRLTYEQYF; DNA: TGTGCCAGCAGCTTACGTCTTACCTACGAGCAGTACTTC; J: TRBJ2-7; size: -; D: -; V: TRBV7-2
CDR3: CASSSTGFRVNEQFF; DNA: TGTGCCAGCTCATCTACAGGGTTTCGGGTAAATGAGCAGTTCTTC; J: TRBJ2-1; size: -; D: -; V: TRBV18
CDR3: CVRSLAGGSGNTIYF; DNA: TGTGTCAGAAGCTTAGCAGGGGGCTCTGGAAACACCATATATTTT; J: TRBJ1-3; size: -; D: -; V: TRBV7-5
CDR3: CASSPGTTKETQYF; DNA: TGTGCCAGTAGTCCCGGGACTACCAAAGAGACCCAGTACTTC; J: TRBJ2-5; size: few; D: TRBD2; V: TRBV19
CDR3: CASSISGASTDTQYF; DNA: TGTGCCAGTAGTATAAGCGGAGCTAGCACAGATACGCAGTATTTT; J: TRBJ2-3; size: -; D: -; V: TRBV19
CDR3: CASSPTGKNYGYTF; DNA: TGTGCCAGCTCACCCACCGGGAAGAACTATGGCTACACCTTC; J: TRBJ1-2; size: -; D: -; V: TRBV18
CDR3: CASSSPGTGGNQPQHF; DNA: TGTGCCAGTAGTTCACCCGGGACAGGGGGCAATCAGCCCCAGCATTTT; J: TRBJ1-5; size: few; D: TRBD1; V: TRBV19
CDR3: CASSPRQGGQMNTEAFF; DNA: TGCGCCAGCAGCCCCCGACAGGGGGGCCAAATGAACACTGAAGCTTTCTTT; J: TRBJ1-1; size: -; D: TRBD1; V: TRBV5-1
CDR3: CASSLQPTGDTEAFF; DNA: TGCGCCAGCAGCTTGCAGCCGACAGGGGACACTGAAGCTTTCTTT; J: TRBJ1-1; size: -; D: TRBD1; V: TRBV5-1
CDR3: CASSPGWDRGQRGYTF; DNA: TGTGCCAGCTCACCGGGATGGGACAGGGGGCAAAGGGGCTACACCTTC; J: TRBJ1-2; size: -; D: TRBD1; V: TRBV18
CDR3: CASSPSKRGTGELFF; DNA: TGTGCCAGCAGCCCGAGTAAGAGGGGCACCGGGGAGCTGTTTTTT; J: TRBJ2-2; size: -; D: -; V: TRBV7-7
CDR3: CASSVLRQGSLCF; DNA: TGCGCCAGCAGTGTGTTAAGACAGGGATCTCTCTGCTTC; J: TRBJ2-7; size: -; D: TRBD1; V: TRBV10-2